This T cell receptor (beta chain) was identified in a study of glioma-infiltrating T cells. Whole-study results and caveats: Tissue-blood divergence was below expectation in non-neoplastic patients, above in gliomas. Only very few CDR3 sequences appeared in both tissue and blood.

Trimming at V came to 6 bases and at J to 0 bases, leaving 7 bases not matched to a gene. The CDR3 has 16 amino acids. The germline V gene encodes CDR1 MDHEN and CDR2 SYDVKM. Using RNA template, CDR3s of TCR alpha and beta were amplified with iRepertoire arm-PCR. For one-step reverse transcription and amplification, roughly 100-400 ng of tissue mRNA or PBMC total RNA was used. TCRdb passed the multiplex PCR reads through MiXCR, listing each CDR3 protein once. The sample includes some 180,000 distinct CDR3 sequences, roughly a third of them seen just once. Notes on this clonotype: The antigen is undetermined.

The origin of this receptor is a human donor with low-grade glioma or glioblastoma, undergoing nonglioma brain surgery, or in good health (not recorded which). The sample comprised glioma tissue, nonneoplastic brain tissue, or PBMCs (not recorded which). This rearrangement joins TRBV28 to TRBJ2-7; TRBD1 matches at 11 bases. For the CDR3, the DNA is TGTGCCAGCAGGCATTCCGGGACAGGGGGCTCCTACGAGCAGTACTTC. This encodes CASRHSGTGGSYEQYF.